The rows below give T cell receptor beta chains drawn from one sample of a study of cytomegalovirus exposure and HLA in healthy donors. The data were produced by immunoSEQ multiplex PCR, yet TCRdb's version contains in-frame clones alone and is incomplete. The table shows roughly 77,000 clones, with 55% to 75% occurring only once. Sequencing was done on a sample of PBMCs. The receptors were sampled from a woman aged 40 to 55 in good health and CMV-seropositive. The CDR3 runs from the conserved cysteine through the conserved F or W. The D gene is left open where the match is weak. The listing skips clone size in some rows; elsewhere it reads once, few, many or a size class.

clone_size j_call d_call v_call cdr3_aa cdr3_nt
NA TRBJ2-2 TRBD1 TRBV14 CASSYGTGTVTGELFF TGTGCCAGCAGCTACGGGACAGGGACGGTCACCGGGGAGCTGTTTTTT
NA TRBJ2-5 TRBD1 TRBV5-1 CASSPGQANTETQYF TGCGCCAGCAGCCCAGGACAGGCCAATACTGAGACCCAGTACTTC
NA TRBJ1-3 TRBD1 TRBV5-1 CASSSVTGFTGNTIYF TGCGCCAGCAGCTCCGTGACAGGGTTCACTGGAAACACCATATATTTT
NA TRBJ2-1 NA TRBV5-3 CARSQGLAWNEQFF TGTGCCAGAAGCCAGGGACTCGCCTGGAATGAGCAGTTCTTC
NA TRBJ1-1 NA TRBV7-3 CASSLGPRDEAFF TGTGCCAGCAGCTTAGGTCCGAGGGATGAAGCTTTCTTT
NA TRBJ1-2 NA TRBV7-8 CASSSSGAVPGYTF TGTGCCAGCAGCTCCTCAGGAGCGGTCCCGGGCTACACCTTC
few TRBJ2-3 NA TRBV6-5 CASSTPGDTQYF TGTGCCAGCAGTACCCCGGGGGACACGCAGTATTTT
NA TRBJ1-4 NA TRBV9 CASSVDGDEKLFF TGTGCCAGCAGCGTAGATGGAGATGAAAAACTGTTTTTT
NA TRBJ2-3 NA TRBV14 CASTEGLSDTQYF TGTGCCAGCACCGAGGGCTTGTCAGATACGCAGTATTTT
NA TRBJ2-5 NA TRBV7-9 CASSLELSGETQYF TGTGCCAGCAGCTTAGAGCTCTCGGGAGAGACCCAGTACTTC
NA TRBJ2-3 TRBD2 TRBV5-1 CASSSIAGGLTDTQYF TGCGCCAGCAGCTCTATAGCGGGGGGCCTCACAGATACGCAGTATTTT
few TRBJ1-1 NA TRBV25-1 CASSGTLGGSTEAFF TGTGCCAGCAGTGGAACCCTCGGTGGGAGCACTGAAGCTTTCTTT
NA TRBJ2-1 NA TRBV6-5 CASSSVSRGEQFF TGTGCCAGCAGTTCGGTGAGCCGGGGGGAGCAGTTCTTC
NA TRBJ2-1 TRBD1 TRBV18 CASSPTGNEQFF TGTGCCAGCTCACCGACAGGGAATGAGCAGTTCTTC
few TRBJ2-7 NA TRBV5-1 CASSLTGLNYEQYF TGCGCCAGCAGCTTGACAGGCCTCAACTACGAGCAGTACTTC
NA TRBJ2-3 TRBD2 TRBV30 CACKEPRGADTQYF TGTGCCTGTAAGGAACCCCGGGGGGCAGATACGCAGTATTTT
NA TRBJ1-4 TRBD1 TRBV11-2 CASTNRGLNEKLFF TGTGCCAGCACTAACAGGGGGCTAAATGAAAAACTGTTTTTT
NA TRBJ2-1 NA TRBV7-9 CASSFRGTAYNEQFF TGTGCCAGCAGCTTCCGGGGGACCGCCTACAATGAGCAGTTCTTC
NA TRBJ1-2 NA TRBV11-3 CASSSRRTELNYGYTF TGTGCCAGCAGCTCTCGACGGACAGAGCTTAACTATGGCTACACCTTC
NA TRBJ2-3 NA TRBV18 CASSPQGQVSYDTQYF TGTGCCAGCTCACCGCAGGGGCAGGTCTCGTATGATACGCAGTATTTT
NA TRBJ1-3 NA TRBV5-6 CASSGLNFRGTDGNTIYF TGTGCCAGCAGCGGGCTTAATTTTCGGGGTACTGATGGAAACACCATATATTTT
NA TRBJ2-5 TRBD1 TRBV19 CASSSVTGVMETQYF TGTGCCAGTAGTTCTGTGACAGGGGTCATGGAGACCCAGTACTTC
NA TRBJ1-6 NA TRBV9 CASSVEGRVGSPLHF TGTGCCAGCAGCGTAGAGGGCAGGGTGGGTTCACCCCTCCACTTT
NA TRBJ1-5 NA TRBV19 CASSIYRRNQPQHF TGTGCCAGTAGTATTTACAGACGCAATCAGCCCCAGCATTTT
NA TRBJ2-3 NA TRBV7-3 CASSFDSSSTDTQYF TGTGCCAGCAGCTTTGACAGCTCCAGCACAGATACGCAGTATTTT
once TRBJ2-5 TRBD1 TRBV6-1 CASRGTGGSRQYF TGTGCCAGCAGAGGGACAGGGGGTTCTCGCCAGTACTTC
NA TRBJ2-2 TRBD2 TRBV5-1 CASRPLGGGTNTGELFF TGCGCCAGCAGGCCCCTCGGGGGGGGGACGAACACCGGGGAGCTGTTTTTT
few TRBJ1-1 NA TRBV2 CASSDIGASNTEAFF TGTGCCAGCAGTGATATAGGGGCAAGCAACACTGAAGCTTTCTTT
NA TRBJ1-1 NA TRBV19 CASTVAFEAFF TGTGCCAGCACCGTAGCCTTTGAAGCTTTCTTT
once TRBJ2-3 NA TRBV7-9 CASSSTGAADTQYF TGTGCCAGCAGTTCAACAGGCGCCGCGGATACGCAGTATTTT
NA TRBJ1-2 TRBD1 TRBV27 CASSRTGYYGYTF TGTGCCAGCAGTCGGACAGGGTACTATGGCTACACCTTC
once TRBJ1-1 NA TRBV7-9 CASSLTRQAEAFF TGTGCCAGCAGCTTAACCCGACAGGCCGAAGCTTTCTTT
NA TRBJ2-6 NA TRBV5-1 CASRTGSGANVLTF TGCGCCAGCAGGACGGGCTCTGGGGCCAACGTCCTGACTTTC
NA TRBJ2-1 TRBD2 TRBV9 CASSVASGGDEQFF TGTGCCAGCAGCGTGGCTAGCGGGGGGGATGAGCAGTTCTTC
NA TRBJ2-1 TRBD2 TRBV5-1 CASSLISASGGDNEQFF TGCGCCAGCAGCTTGATCTCTGCTAGCGGGGGGGACAATGAGCAGTTCTTC
NA TRBJ1-1 NA TRBV7-2 CASSPGGTSNTEAFF TGTGCCAGCAGCCCCGGGGGGACCTCGAACACTGAAGCTTTCTTT
few TRBJ2-1 TRBD2 TRBV18 CASSLTTSGGANEQFF TGTGCCAGCTCACTAACGACTAGCGGGGGGGCAAATGAGCAGTTCTTC
few TRBJ2-3 TRBD2 TRBV5-1 CASSSGVSGARLGDTQYF TGCGCCAGCAGCTCCGGAGTCAGCGGGGCCCGACTTGGGGATACGCAGTATTTT
NA TRBJ2-1 NA TRBV6-5 CASRRRDSLGDEQFF TGTGCCAGCAGACGACGGGACTCCCTAGGAGATGAGCAGTTCTTC
NA TRBJ1-5 NA TRBV21-1 CASSTPGQTNQPQHF TGTGCCAGCAGCACCCCGGGACAGACGAATCAGCCCCAGCATTTT
NA TRBJ1-3 NA TRBV9 CASSVGDGNTIYF TGTGCCAGCAGCGTAGGAGATGGAAACACCATATATTTT
once TRBJ1-2 NA TRBV9 CASSGTGGLYGYTF TGTGCCAGCAGCGGGACCGGGGGGCTTTACGGCTACACCTTC
NA TRBJ1-5 TRBD1 TRBV19 CASSTGTGPQPQHF TGTGCCAGTAGTACCGGGACAGGCCCTCAGCCCCAGCATTTT
NA TRBJ2-5 TRBD2 TRBV9 CASSVAAGSSGGQETQYF TGTGCCAGCAGCGTAGCGGCAGGTTCGAGCGGGGGACAAGAGACCCAGTACTTC
NA TRBJ2-7 NA TRBV5-1 CASSLDAGQNYEQYF TGCGCCAGCAGCTTGGATGCGGGACAGAACTACGAGCAGTACTTC
NA TRBJ2-1 NA TRBV5-8 CASSLGLFNEQFF TGTGCCAGCAGCTTGGGACTATTCAATGAGCAGTTCTTC
NA TRBJ2-5 NA TRBV9 CASSAQGNGETQYF TGTGCCAGCAGCGCCCAGGGCAATGGAGAGACCCAGTACTTC
once TRBJ2-5 TRBD1 TRBV7-7 CASSPGTGAETQYF TGTGCCAGCAGCCCCGGGACAGGGGCGGAGACCCAGTACTTC
NA TRBJ2-3 NA TRBV4-2 CASSQERGSGDTQYF TGTGCCAGCAGCCAAGAAAGGGGGAGTGGAGATACGCAGTATTTT
NA TRBJ1-4 NA TRBV6-5 CASSSGVTNEKLFF TGTGCCAGCAGTTCCGGGGTAACTAATGAAAAACTGTTTTTT
NA TRBJ1-2 NA TRBV28 CASTGKGGYTF TGTGCCAGCACAGGTAAAGGAGGCTACACCTTC
NA TRBJ2-1 NA TRBV7-2 CASSSGGSLYNEQFF TGTGCCAGCAGCTCGGGGGGCAGTCTCTACAATGAGCAGTTCTTC
NA TRBJ2-7 NA TRBV19 CASSLDPQGFYEQYF TGTGCCAGTAGTTTAGATCCACAGGGATTCTACGAGCAGTACTTC
NA TRBJ1-1 NA TRBV7-9 CASSQTVDSLEAFF TGTGCCAGCAGCCAGACCGTGGACAGCCTTGAAGCTTTCTTT
NA TRBJ1-1 NA TRBV4-1 CASSPQLGMNTEAFF TGCGCCAGCAGCCCTCAACTGGGCATGAACACTGAAGCTTTCTTT
NA TRBJ1-2 NA TRBV6-5 CASRLDSNYGYTF TGTGCCAGCAGGCTCGACAGCAACTATGGCTACACCTTC
NA TRBJ2-6 TRBD1 TRBV19 CASSATGVFGANVLTF TGTGCCAGTAGTGCCACAGGGGTCTTTGGGGCCAACGTCCTGACTTTC
NA TRBJ1-4 NA TRBV6-1 CASRTKQGEKLFF TGTGCCAGCAGAACGAAGCAGGGGGAAAAACTGTTTTTT
NA TRBJ1-2 TRBD1 TRBV5-1 CASSLLGTDLNYGYTF TGCGCCAGCAGCCTCCTAGGGACAGACCTCAACTATGGCTACACCTTC
NA TRBJ2-7 TRBD1 TRBV6-1 CASGTEHYEQYF TGTGCCAGCGGGACAGAGCACTACGAGCAGTACTTC